The 6 T cell receptor beta chains below come from one sample, sequenced in a study of cytomegalovirus exposure and HLA in healthy donors. In the PCR, 60 Vbeta and 13 Jbeta primers were used. Here immunoSEQ multiplex PCR was the method, and the copy in TCRdb shows in-frame clones only, minus some. The data contain a few hundred thousand clones, approximately 83% of them singletons. The sequenced sample consisted of PBMCs. Receptors originate from a girl between 5 and 17 years old in good health and CMV-seronegative.

The genes are TRBV7-8 and TRBJ2-6; D remains ambiguous. CDR3 length: 17 amino acids. V lost 4 bases and J lost 0, with 13 bases in between. Germline V gene sequence: CDR1 SGHVS, CDR2 FQNEAQ. In DNA form, the CDR3 reads TGTGCCAGCAGCTCTCCTCGACGGAGCTCTGGGGCCAACGTCCTGACTTTC. This sequence encodes CASSSPRRSSGANVLTF.

The J gene is TRBJ2-5, the V gene TRBV29-1; D is ambiguous. The J call may be mistaken, given a closer DNA end match to TRBJ2-7. This CDR3 has 14 residues. Germline CDR1 reads SQVTM; CDR2 reads ANQGSEA. Written as DNA, the CDR3 is TGCAGCGTCGGGTCAACCATCCACTACTACGAGCAGTACTTC. It translates to CSVGSTIHYYEQYF.

This sequence joins TRBV5-4 and TRBJ2-2, with D possibly TRBD1 on 6 matching bases. The CDR3 consists of 15 residues. Germline V gene lookup returns CDR1 SGHNT and CDR2 YYREEE (reference sequence). V lost 4 bases, J lost 4 bases, and 14 bases lay in between. The CDR3 loop reads CASSPGGGFTGELFF. CDR3 bases: TGTGCCAGCAGCCCTGGGGGCGGCTTCACCGGGGAGCTGTTTTTT.

Note on this clone: The junction shows a germline mismatch at one end, possibly a read error. The V gene is TRBV7-9, the J gene TRBJ2-7; 10 bases fit TRBD2. Per germline, CDR1 SEHNR and CDR2 FQNEAQ (reference sequence). The CDR3 is 14 residues long. CDR3 sequence reads: CSSSLSLAGDEQYF. CDR3 sequence (DNA): TGTTCCAGCAGCTTGTCTCTAGCGGGAGACGAGCAGTACTTC.

V is TRBV10-3 and J is TRBJ1-3; D may be TRBD1 (6 bases). V was shortened by 6 bases and J by 3 bases, with 21 bases between the two germline ends. CDR1 is ENHRY and CDR2 is SYGVKD in the germline V gene. The CDR3 contains 17 residues. The DNA of the CDR3 is TGTGCCATCAGCGCCTTAACAGGGAGCCGAAATGGAAACACCATATATTTT. Amino acids: CAISALTGSRNGNTIYF.

This clone occurred once. The CDR3 DNA reads TGCAGCGTTTTAGGCAGGGGAGGCTACACCTTC. Protein: CSVLGRGGYTF. The gene calls are TRBV29-1 and TRBJ1-2, with a weak D call TRBD1 (6 bases). Deletions cut 5 bases from V and 8 bases from J, with 12 bases between. Germline CDR1 reads SQVTM; CDR2 reads ANQGSEA. CDR3 length equals 11 residues.